This T cell receptor (beta chain) was sequenced for a study of technical replicates of blood from several donors. Libraries were prepared by immunoSEQ multiplex PCR; TCRdb keeps only in-frame clonotypes and omits some of them. Of fewer than 70,000 clones listed, 65% to 90% were seen once; the top ten hold about 4.8%. The CDR3 runs 14 residues. Germline V gene sequence: CDR1 MRHNA, CDR2 SNTAGT. Trimming removed 6 bases from V and 4 bases from J, with 15 bases in between. This receptor was obtained from a human donor in good health. Some clones in this sample may be carry-over from other donors' samples. The sample taken for sequencing was PBMCs. This chain uses TRBV6-4 with TRBJ1-2, with a tentative D call TRBD1 (6 bases). The CDR3 coding sequence is TGTGCCAGCAGCCCTACTACAGGGATCTATGGCTACACCTTC. This gives the protein CASSPTTGIYGYTF.